The rows below give T cell receptor beta chains drawn from one sample of a study of T cell repertoires in cytomegalovirus infection. Their specific antigens are unknown. Each CDR3 protein gets one entry after TCRdb re-called the reads with MiXCR. The top ten clones hold 9.5% to 15% of a sample with about 830,000 distinct CDR3 sequences, 32% of them seen once. Specimen: cultured CD8+ T cells from PBMCs, collected from culture after CMV antigen stimulation. The receptors come from a human donor in good health (CMV status not recorded). Some clones in this sample may be carry-over from other donors' samples. Each CDR3 is given with its conserved first and last residue. The order of the fields is V gene, J gene, clone size, D gene, CDR3 DNA, CDR3 protein. D genes are given only for firm matches. Clone size appears in some rows only: once, few, many, or a class for an expanded clone.

>TRBV12-3/TRBV12-4|TRBJ2-1|-|TRBD2
TGTGCCAGCAGTTACGGGGGGGGCCTCAATGAGCAGTTCTTC
CASSYGGGLNEQFF
>TRBV15|TRBJ1-5|-|-
TGTGCCACCACCTCGAAGGAACAGGGAAATCAGCCCCAGCATTTT
CATTSKEQGNQPQHF
>TRBV6-2/TRBV6-3|TRBJ1-1|-|-
TGTGCCAGCAGTGAAGGGTGGCATGAAGCTTTCTTT
CASSEGWHEAFF
>TRBV11-2|TRBJ2-1|many|TRBD2
TGTGCCAGCAGCTTCCCCGGGAGGGGCTCCTACAATGAGCAGTTCTTC
CASSFPGRGSYNEQFF
>TRBV6-1|TRBJ2-2|few|-
TGTGCCAGTATAGAGGGTTCTGGTTTCACGAACACCGGGGAGCTGTTTTTT
CASIEGSGFTNTGELFF
>TRBV9|TRBJ2-1|-|TRBD1
TGTGCCAGCAGCGTAGCGGGCAGGGGGTCTTACAATGAGCAGTTCTTC
CASSVAGRGSYNEQFF
>TRBV24-1|TRBJ2-3|once|-
TGTGCCACCAGTGACACTCATCGGACTCTCACAGATACGCAGTATTTT
CATSDTHRTLTDTQYF
>TRBV6-1|TRBJ2-7|-|-
TGTGCCAGCAGTCCGTTGGACAGTACCCCCTACGAGCAGTACTTC
CASSPLDSTPYEQYF
>TRBV5-4|TRBJ1-2|few|-
TGTGCCAGCAGCGTGACAGGAACCAACTATGGCTACACCTTC
CASSVTGTNYGYTF
>TRBV9|TRBJ1-6|-|-
TGTGCCAGCAGCGTAGTAGAGGACATGGGTTCACCCCTCCACTTT
CASSVVEDMGSPLHF
>TRBV12-3/TRBV12-4|TRBJ1-5|few|-
TGTGCCAGCAGCTCCGGGCGCTGGGATCAGCCCCAGCATTTT
CASSSGRWDQPQHF
>TRBV5-5|TRBJ2-5|-|TRBD2
TGTGCCAGCAGCTTGAAAGCGGGGGGATGGCAAGAGACCCAGTACTTC
CASSLKAGGWQETQYF
>TRBV7-8|TRBJ2-3|many|-
TGTGCCAGCAGCTTAGCGCTTGGCGGGGTTACAGATACGCAGTATTTT
CASSLALGGVTDTQYF
>TRBV2|TRBJ2-3|few|-
TGTGCCAGCAAAGAGGGATCCACAGATACGCAGTATTTT
CASKEGSTDTQYF
>TRBV6-5|TRBJ1-5|-|-
TGTGCCAGCAGTTACTCCAGGGTTCAGCCCCAGCATTTT
CASSYSRVQPQHF
>TRBV15|TRBJ2-1|few|-
TGTGCCACCAGCAGAGACGGGGTCACCTACAATGAGCAGTTCTTC
CATSRDGVTYNEQFF
>TRBV6-6|TRBJ2-7|-|-
TGTGCCAGCAGTTACTCGAGTCTATCCGAGCAGTACTTC
CASSYSSLSEQYF
>TRBV6-2/TRBV6-3|TRBJ1-1|few|-
TGTGCCAGCAGTTACTCAGGGCAGGGGCTGAACACTGAAGCTTTCTTT
CASSYSGQGLNTEAFF
>TRBV27|TRBJ1-3|-|-
TGTGCCAGCAGTTTATTTCCCATCGACACGACCTCCTCTGGAAACACCATATATTTT
CASSLFPIDTTSSGNTIYF
>TRBV5-1|TRBJ2-3|-|-
TGCGCCAGCAGCTTGAATGGTCAGAGCGGATTTAGCGATCGCACAGATACGCAGTATTTT
CASSLNGQSGFSDRTDTQYF
>TRBV6-1|TRBJ2-7|-|-
TGTGCCAGCAATGTCCTTTCGGGCTACGAGCAGTACTTC
CASNVLSGYEQYF
>TRBV6-2/TRBV6-3|TRBJ1-1|-|TRBD1
TGTGCCAGCAGTTACAGTACCACGGACAGGGGGACGAATGAAGCTTTCTTT
CASSYSTTDRGTNEAFF
>TRBV5-5|TRBJ2-7|-|-
TGTGCCACCATGACAGACAGGACGGTTGAGCAGTACTTC
CATMTDRTVEQYF
>TRBV4-2|TRBJ2-3|-|TRBD2
TGTGCCAGCAGCCACCTAGCGGGGGGGCTAGATACAGATACGCAGTATTTT
CASSHLAGGLDTDTQYF
>TRBV27|TRBJ2-7|-|TRBD1
TGTGCCAGCAAACTCGGACAGGGGTTCTACGAGCAGTACTTC
CASKLGQGFYEQYF
>TRBV6-2/TRBV6-3|TRBJ2-3|once|-
TGTGCCAGCAGTCCGTGGAGGACTAGCACAGATACGCAGTATTTT
CASSPWRTSTDTQYF
>TRBV7-6|TRBJ2-3|-|-
TGTGCCAGCAGCTTAGTATACGGGGGCACAGATACGCAGTATTTT
CASSLVYGGTDTQYF
>TRBV24-1|TRBJ2-2|few|-
TGTGCCACCAGTGATCTACGGACCGGGGAGCTGTTTTTT
CATSDLRTGELFF
>TRBV6-6|TRBJ1-5|-|-
TGTGCCAGCAGTTACTCAGGGTTTTCGCGCAATCAGCCCCAGCATTTT
CASSYSGFSRNQPQHF
>TRBV6-6|TRBJ2-1|-|-
TGTGCCAGCAACCCCGGGACTCCTTCCTACAATGAGCAGTTCTTC
CASNPGTPSYNEQFF
>TRBV27|TRBJ1-2|-|TRBD1
TGTGCCAGCAGTCTCACCTCAGGGGGCAATGGCTACACCTTC
CASSLTSGGNGYTF
>TRBV10-3|TRBJ2-3|-|TRBD1
TGTGCCATCAGCCAACCGGGACAGGGGGCCACAGATACGCAGTATTTT
CAISQPGQGATDTQYF
>TRBV7-9|TRBJ2-3|-|TRBD2
TGTGCCAGCAGCTCAGATAGCGGGGAGACTAACACAGATACGCAGTATTTT
CASSSDSGETNTDTQYF
>TRBV7-4|TRBJ1-1|-|-
TGTGCCAGCACCGAAAAGAGGAACACTGAAGCTTTCTTT
CASTEKRNTEAFF
>TRBV7-2|TRBJ2-2|many|-
TGTGCCAGCAGCCCACAGGGCACCGGGGAGCTGTTTTTT
CASSPQGTGELFF
>TRBV5-5|TRBJ2-2|-|-
TGTGCCAGTGGTATTTGGGACACCGGGGAGCTGTTTTTT
CASGIWDTGELFF
>TRBV19|TRBJ2-1|-|-
TGTGCCAGTAGCTACAGGGTTGGGGTTGAGCAGTTCTTC
CASSYRVGVEQFF
>TRBV7-8|TRBJ2-7|-|TRBD1
TGTGCCAGCAGCTTATATAAGTTGGGACAGGGTGGTAGCTACGAGCAGTACTTC
CASSLYKLGQGGSYEQYF
>TRBV7-9|TRBJ2-3|few|TRBD2
TGTGCCAGCAGCACTAGCGGGGGGGCCTACAGCACAGATACGCAGTATTTT
CASSTSGGAYSTDTQYF
>TRBV10-3|TRBJ1-5|-|-
TGTGCCATCACCGGGACCCCCCTGGGCAATCAGCCCCAGCATTTT
CAITGTPLGNQPQHF
>TRBV7-9|TRBJ2-7|-|-
TGTGCCAGCAGTTCAGCGACAGATAACGTCTACGAGCAGTACTTC
CASSSATDNVYEQYF
>TRBV7-9|TRBJ2-2|-|TRBD1
TGTGCCAGCAGCTTGGACAGGGGAAAGGCCGGGGAGCTGTTTTTT
CASSLDRGKAGELFF
>TRBV10-3|TRBJ1-3|-|TRBD1
TGTGCCAGCCGGGACAGACCCTCTGGAAACACCATATATTTT
CASRDRPSGNTIYF
>TRBV7-2|TRBJ2-1|many|-
TGTGCCAGCAGCTTAGCGGGGGCTATGAGCTCCTACAATGAGCAGTTCTTC
CASSLAGAMSSYNEQFF
>TRBV6-1|TRBJ2-1|many|TRBD2
TGTGCCAGCAGTGAAAGCGGGGGGAACAATGAGCAGTTCTTC
CASSESGGNNEQFF
>TRBV3-1|TRBJ2-7|few|-
TGTGCCAGCAGCCAAGACTTCTCGGGGCTACCCTACGAGCAGTACTTC
CASSQDFSGLPYEQYF
>TRBV5-1|TRBJ2-3|-|-
TGCGCCAGCAGGAACCCCCAAGGGCAGTATTTT
CASRNPQGQYF
>TRBV7-9|TRBJ1-1|-|TRBD1
TGTGCCAGCAGCTTATGGCCAGGGGGCGAAATGAACACTGAAGCTTTCTTT
CASSLWPGGEMNTEAFF
>TRBV6-6|TRBJ2-2|-|-
TGTGCCAGCAGCCAAGGAGGTTTGGGCGGGGAGCTGTTTTTT
CASSQGGLGGELFF
>TRBV5-6|TRBJ2-6|-|-
TGTGCCAGCAGCTTGACCTATGGGGCCAACGTCCTGACTTTC
CASSLTYGANVLTF
>TRBV7-6|TRBJ1-1|-|-
TGTGCCAACAGCTTAGCGAGGACTGAAGCTTTCTTT
CANSLARTEAFF
>TRBV4-1|TRBJ1-5|-|-
TGCGCCAGCAGCCCCCGTTCGGGGGGCGGGGGTCAGCCCCAGCATTTT
CASSPRSGGGGQPQHF
>TRBV25-1|TRBJ1-6|-|TRBD1
TGTGCCAGCAGTTCGACGACAGGGGGATTTTTCTCACCCCTCCACTTT
CASSSTTGGFFSPLHF
>TRBV4-1|TRBJ1-2|few|-
TGCGCCAGCAGCGAGGGGACGGGATATGGCTACACCTTC
CASSEGTGYGYTF
>TRBV6-5|TRBJ2-5|many|-
TGTGCCAGCAGCGGGGCGGAAGGGGGAGAGACCCAGTACTTC
CASSGAEGGETQYF
>TRBV5-1|TRBJ2-7|-|-
TGCGCCAGCAGCTCCAAGACAGGCTACTACGAGCAGTACTTC
CASSSKTGYYEQYF